This entry is about one TCR beta chain. The data were produced by immunoSEQ multiplex PCR, yet TCRdb's version contains in-frame clones alone and is incomplete. Among approximately 490,000 clones listed, around 78% were seen once. This record comes from a study of shared T cell receptors in the human thymus. V dropped 4 bases and J dropped 3 bases, with 16 bases sitting between them. In germline, CDR1 is LNHNV, CDR2 YYDKDF (reference sequence). The CDR3 is made up of 15 amino acids. A further study also used this sample, focusing on human thymus T cells.

This sequence joins TRBV15 and TRBJ2-7; D is perhaps TRBD2 (5 bases). The clonotype comes from a boy in the first two years of life with a congenital heart defect. The sample comprised thymocytes. CDR3 nucleotide sequence: TGTGCCACCAGCAAAGAGGAGAAAGGGAGCTACGAGCAGTACTTC. Protein: CATSKEEKGSYEQYF.